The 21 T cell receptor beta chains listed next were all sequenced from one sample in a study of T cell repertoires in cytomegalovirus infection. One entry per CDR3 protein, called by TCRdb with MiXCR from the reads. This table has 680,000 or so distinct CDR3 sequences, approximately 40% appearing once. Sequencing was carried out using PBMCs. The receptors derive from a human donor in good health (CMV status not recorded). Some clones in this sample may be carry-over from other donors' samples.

CDR3 amino acids: CASSEYGGGRSDTQYF. CDR3 nucleotides: TGTGCCAGCAGTGAATATGGAGGGGGCCGGTCAGATACGCAGTATTTT. The gene calls are TRBV6-1 and TRBJ2-3, with D possibly being TRBD1 (7 bases). The CDR3 runs to 16 residues. With 2 bases removed from V and 4 bases from J, the gap between germline ends came to 16 bases. In germline, CDR1 is MNHNS, CDR2 SASEGT.

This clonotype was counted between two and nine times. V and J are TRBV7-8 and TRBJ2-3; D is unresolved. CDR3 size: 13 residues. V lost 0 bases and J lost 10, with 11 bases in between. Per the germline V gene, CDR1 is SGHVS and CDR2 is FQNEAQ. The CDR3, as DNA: TGTGCCAGCAGCTTAGCCGGCCCCGAGGCGCAGTATTTT. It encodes CASSLAGPEAQYF.

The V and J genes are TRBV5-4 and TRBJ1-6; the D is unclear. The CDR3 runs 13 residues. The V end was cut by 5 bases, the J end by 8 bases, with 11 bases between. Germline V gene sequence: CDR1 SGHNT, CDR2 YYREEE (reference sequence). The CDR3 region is CASREDRDSPLHF. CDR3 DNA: TGTGCCAGCAGGGAAGACCGGGATTCACCCCTCCACTTT.

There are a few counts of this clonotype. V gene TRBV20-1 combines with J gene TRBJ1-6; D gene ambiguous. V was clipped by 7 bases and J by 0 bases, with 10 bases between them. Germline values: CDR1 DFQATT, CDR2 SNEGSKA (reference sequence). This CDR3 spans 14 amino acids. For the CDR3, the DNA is TGCAGTGTGCGGACGAGCTCCTATAATTCACCCCTCCACTTT. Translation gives CSVRTSSYNSPLHF.

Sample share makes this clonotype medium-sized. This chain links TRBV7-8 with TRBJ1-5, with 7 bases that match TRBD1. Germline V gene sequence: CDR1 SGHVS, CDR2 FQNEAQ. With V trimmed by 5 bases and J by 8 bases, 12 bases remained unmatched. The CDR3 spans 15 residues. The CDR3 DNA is TGTGCCAGCAGCAAAGGGACAGCCCTTAATGAGCCCCAGCATTTT. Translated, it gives CASSKGTALNEPQHF.

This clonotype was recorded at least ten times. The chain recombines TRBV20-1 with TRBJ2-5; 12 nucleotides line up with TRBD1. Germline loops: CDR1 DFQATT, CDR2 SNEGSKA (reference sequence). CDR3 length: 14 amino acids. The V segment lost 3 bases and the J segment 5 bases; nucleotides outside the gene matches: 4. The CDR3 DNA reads TGCAGTGCTAGCAGGGGACAGGGGGCGGAGACCCAGTACTTC. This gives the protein CSASRGQGAETQYF.

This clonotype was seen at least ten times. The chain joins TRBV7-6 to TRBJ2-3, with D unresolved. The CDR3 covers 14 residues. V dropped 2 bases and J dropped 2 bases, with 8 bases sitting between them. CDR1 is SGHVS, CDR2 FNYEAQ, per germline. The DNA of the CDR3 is TGTGCCAGCAGCTTATACGGGTACACAGATACGCAGTATTTT. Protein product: CASSLYGYTDTQYF.

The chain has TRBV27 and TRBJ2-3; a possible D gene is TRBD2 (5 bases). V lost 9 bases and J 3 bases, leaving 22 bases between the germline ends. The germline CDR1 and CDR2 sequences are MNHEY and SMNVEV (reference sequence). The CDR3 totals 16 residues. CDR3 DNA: TGTGCCAGTAGATTTGTCGGACGGGGAGAGACAGATACGCAGTATTTT. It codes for CASRFVGRGETDTQYF.

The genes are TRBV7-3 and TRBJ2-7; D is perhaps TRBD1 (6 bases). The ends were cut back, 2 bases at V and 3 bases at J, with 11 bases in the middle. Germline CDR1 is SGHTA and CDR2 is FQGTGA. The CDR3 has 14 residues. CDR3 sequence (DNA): TGTGCCAGCAGCTTAGCGGACAGCCTCTACGAGCAGTACTTC. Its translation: CASSLADSLYEQYF.

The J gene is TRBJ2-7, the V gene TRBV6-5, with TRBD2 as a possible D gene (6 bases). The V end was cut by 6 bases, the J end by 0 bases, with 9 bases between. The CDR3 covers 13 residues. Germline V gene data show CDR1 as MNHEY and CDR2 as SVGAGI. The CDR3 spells CASRNGSSYEQYF. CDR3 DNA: TGTGCCAGCAGAAACGGGAGCTCCTACGAGCAGTACTTC.

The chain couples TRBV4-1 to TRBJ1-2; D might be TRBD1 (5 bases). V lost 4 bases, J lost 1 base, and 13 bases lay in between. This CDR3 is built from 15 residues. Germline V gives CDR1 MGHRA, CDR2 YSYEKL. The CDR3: CASSPTATVNYGYTF. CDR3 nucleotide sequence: TGCGCCAGCAGCCCTACAGCGACAGTTAACTATGGCTACACCTTC.

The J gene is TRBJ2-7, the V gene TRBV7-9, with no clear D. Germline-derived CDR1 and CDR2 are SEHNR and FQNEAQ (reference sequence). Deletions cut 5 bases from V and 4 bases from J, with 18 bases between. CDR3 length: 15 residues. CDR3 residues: CASSGLSSIQYEQYF. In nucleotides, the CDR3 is TGTGCCAGCAGCGGTTTGTCGAGCATACAGTACGAGCAGTACTTC.

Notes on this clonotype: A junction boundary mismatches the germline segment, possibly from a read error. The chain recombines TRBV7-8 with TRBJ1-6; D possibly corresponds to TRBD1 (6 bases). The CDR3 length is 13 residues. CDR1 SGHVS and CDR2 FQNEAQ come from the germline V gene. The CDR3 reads CASILVGGPPLHF. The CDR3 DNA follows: TGTGCAAGCATCTTAGTCGGGGGGCCACCCCTCCACTTT. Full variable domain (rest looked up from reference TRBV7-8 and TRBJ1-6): GAGVSQSPRYKVAKRGQDVALRCDPISGHVSLFWYQQALGQGPEFLTYFQNEAQLDKSGLPSDRFFAERPEGSVSTLKIQRTQQEDSAVYLCASILVGGPPLHFGNGTRLTVT.

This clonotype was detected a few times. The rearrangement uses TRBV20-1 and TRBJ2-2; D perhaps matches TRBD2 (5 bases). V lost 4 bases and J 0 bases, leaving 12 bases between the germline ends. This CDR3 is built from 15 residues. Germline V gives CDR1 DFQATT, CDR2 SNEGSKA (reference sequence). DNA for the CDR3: TGCAGTGCTACCACCGTGAGGGCGAACACCGGGGAGCTGTTTTTT. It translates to CSATTVRANTGELFF.

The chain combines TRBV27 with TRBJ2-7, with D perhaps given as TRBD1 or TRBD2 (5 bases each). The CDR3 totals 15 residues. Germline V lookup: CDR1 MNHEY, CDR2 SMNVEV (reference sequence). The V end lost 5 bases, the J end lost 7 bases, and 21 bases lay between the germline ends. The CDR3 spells CASSPLREIGVEQYF. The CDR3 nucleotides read TGTGCCAGCAGTCCCCTCAGGGAGATTGGTGTAGAGCAGTACTTC.

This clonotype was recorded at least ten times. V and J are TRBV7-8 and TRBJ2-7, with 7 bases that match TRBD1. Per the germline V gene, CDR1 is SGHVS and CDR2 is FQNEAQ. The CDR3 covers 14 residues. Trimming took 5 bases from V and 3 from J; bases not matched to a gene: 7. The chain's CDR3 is CASSRVRDSYEQYF. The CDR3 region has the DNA TGTGCCAGCAGCCGCGTCCGGGACAGCTACGAGCAGTACTTC. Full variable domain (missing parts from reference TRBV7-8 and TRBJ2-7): GAGVSQSPRYKVAKRGQDVALRCDPISGHVSLFWYQQALGQGPEFLTYFQNEAQLDKSGLPSDRFFAERPEGSVSTLKIQRTQQEDSAVYLCASSRVRDSYEQYFGPGTRLTVT.

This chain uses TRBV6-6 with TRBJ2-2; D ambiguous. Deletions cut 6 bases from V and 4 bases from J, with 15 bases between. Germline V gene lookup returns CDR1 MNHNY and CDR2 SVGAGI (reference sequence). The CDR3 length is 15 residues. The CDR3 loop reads CASRKTLGGTGELFF. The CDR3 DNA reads TGTGCCAGCAGGAAAACGCTAGGTGGCACCGGGGAGCTGTTTTTT.

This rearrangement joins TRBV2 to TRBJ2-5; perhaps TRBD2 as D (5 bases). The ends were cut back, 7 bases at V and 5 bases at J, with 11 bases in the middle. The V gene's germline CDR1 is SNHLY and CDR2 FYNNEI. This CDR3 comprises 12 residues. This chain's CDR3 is CASIAGVETQYF. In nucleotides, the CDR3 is TGTGCCAGCATTGCGGGCGTGGAGACCCAGTACTTC.

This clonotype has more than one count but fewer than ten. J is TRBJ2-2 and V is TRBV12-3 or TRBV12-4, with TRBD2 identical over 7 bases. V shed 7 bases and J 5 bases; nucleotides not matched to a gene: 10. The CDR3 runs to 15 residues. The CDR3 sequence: CASTHSGPRTGELFF. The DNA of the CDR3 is TGTGCCAGCACCCATAGCGGGCCGAGGACCGGGGAGCTGTTTTTT.

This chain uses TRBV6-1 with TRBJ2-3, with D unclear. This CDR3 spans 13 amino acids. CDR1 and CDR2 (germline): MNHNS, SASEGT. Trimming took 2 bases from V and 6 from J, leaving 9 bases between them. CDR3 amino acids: CASSEPPVDTQYF. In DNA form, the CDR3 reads TGTGCCAGCAGTGAACCCCCTGTGGATACGCAGTATTTT.

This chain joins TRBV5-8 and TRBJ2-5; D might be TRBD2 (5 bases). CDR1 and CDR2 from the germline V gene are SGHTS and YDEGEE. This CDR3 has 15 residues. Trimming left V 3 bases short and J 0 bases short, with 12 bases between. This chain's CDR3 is CASSSRTDYQETQYF. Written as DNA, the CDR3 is TGTGCCAGCAGCTCCCGAACGGACTACCAAGAGACCCAGTACTTC.